The source of this T cell receptor beta chain is a study of cytomegalovirus exposure and HLA in healthy donors. The PCR was carried out with 60 Vbeta primers and 13 Jbeta primers. Sequenced by immunoSEQ multiplex PCR; TCRdb stores in-frame clones only, minus some. Found here are 110,000 to 150,000 clones, 70% to 75% of them singletons; the top ten hold around an eighth. In germline, CDR1 is MDHEN, CDR2 SYDVKM. V lost 5 bases and J lost 5; bases outside the gene matches: 11. The CDR3 is made up of 15 amino acids. This chain connects TRBV28 to TRBJ2-7, with TRBD2 identical over 8 bases. The sample was PBMCs. The sequence came from a human donor in good health. CDR3 amino acids: CASSTQSGGIHEQYF. The CDR3 nucleotides are TGTGCCAGCAGTACTCAAAGCGGGGGAATCCACGAGCAGTACTTC.